This TCR beta chain was captured by sequencing in a study of T cells in localized non-small cell lung cancer. Study-wide results and caveats: The study linked higher blood T cell density to longer overall survival. Adjacent uninvolved lung tissue had the highest T cell clonality, exceeding tumor. One tumor region alone was sequenced, and heterogeneity therefore remains possible. Researchers found a median around 57 of the top 100 tumor clones in adjacent lung.

Concerning this clone: Its antigen remains unknown.

TCRdb keeps only in-frame clones here, not all; method: immunoSEQ multiplex PCR. The sample includes about 77,000 clones, more than 70% of them seen just once. Germline V lookup: CDR1 MNHEY, CDR2 SMNVEV (reference sequence). The trim removed 2 bases at V and 6 bases at J, leaving 11 bases unmatched. The CDR3 runs to 16 residues. This material consisted of peripheral blood, taken before any cancer treatment. This TCR came from a woman aged 35-75 years with stage I squamous cell lung carcinoma. The rearrangement joins TRBV27 to TRBJ2-7, with TRBD1 identical over 9 bases. Here the CDR3 reads CASSLIGTGQTGEQYF. The CDR3 region has the DNA TGTGCCAGCAGTTTAATAGGGACAGGGCAAACTGGCGAGCAGTACTTC.